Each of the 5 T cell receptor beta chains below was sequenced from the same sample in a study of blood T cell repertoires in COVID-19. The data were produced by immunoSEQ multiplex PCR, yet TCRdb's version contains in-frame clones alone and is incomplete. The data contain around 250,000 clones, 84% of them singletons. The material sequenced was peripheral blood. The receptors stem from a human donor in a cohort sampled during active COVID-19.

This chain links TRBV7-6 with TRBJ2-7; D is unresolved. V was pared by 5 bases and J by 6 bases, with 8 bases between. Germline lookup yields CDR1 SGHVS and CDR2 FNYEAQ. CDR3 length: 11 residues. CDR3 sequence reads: CASSPFREQYF. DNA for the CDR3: TGTGCCAGCAGCCCGTTCCGCGAGCAGTACTTC.

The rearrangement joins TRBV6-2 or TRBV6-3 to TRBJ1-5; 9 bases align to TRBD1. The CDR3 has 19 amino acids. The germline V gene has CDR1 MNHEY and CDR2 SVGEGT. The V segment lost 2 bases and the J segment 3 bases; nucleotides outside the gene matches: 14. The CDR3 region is CASSYPFGTGTNFNQPQHF. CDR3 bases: TGTGCCAGCAGTTACCCATTTGGGACAGGGACCAATTTCAATCAGCCCCAGCATTTT.

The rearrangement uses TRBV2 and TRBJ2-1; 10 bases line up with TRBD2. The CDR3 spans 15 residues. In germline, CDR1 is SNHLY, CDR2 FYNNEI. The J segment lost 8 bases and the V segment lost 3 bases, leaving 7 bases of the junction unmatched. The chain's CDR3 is CASSDSSGSVHEQFF. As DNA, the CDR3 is TGTGCCAGCAGTGATTCTAGCGGGAGTGTCCATGAGCAGTTCTTC.

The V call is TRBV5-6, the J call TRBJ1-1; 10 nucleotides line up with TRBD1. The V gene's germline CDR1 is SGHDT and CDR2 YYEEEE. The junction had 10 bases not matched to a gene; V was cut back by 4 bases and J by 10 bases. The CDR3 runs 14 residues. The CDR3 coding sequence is TGTGCCAGCAGCAGCACGGGACAGGGGCTTGTAGCTTTCTTT. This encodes CASSSTGQGLVAFF.

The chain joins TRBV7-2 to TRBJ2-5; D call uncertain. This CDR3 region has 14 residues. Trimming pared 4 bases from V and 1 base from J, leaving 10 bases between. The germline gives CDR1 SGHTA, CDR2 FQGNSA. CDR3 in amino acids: CASSSAGSQETQYF. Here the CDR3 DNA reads TGTGCCAGCAGCTCGGCAGGTTCCCAAGAGACCCAGTACTTC. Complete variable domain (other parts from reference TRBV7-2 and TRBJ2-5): GAGVSQSPSNKVTEKGKDVELRCDPISGHTALYWYRQSLGQGLEFLIYFQGNSAPDKSGLPSDRFSAERTGGSVSTLTIQRTQQEDSAVYLCASSSAGSQETQYFGPGTRLLVL.